This T cell receptor beta chain was sequenced for a study of blood T cell repertoires in COVID-19. Background on the study: Sources were T cells, B-cell-depleted T cells, or PBMCs; the material itself was cDNA or gDNA.

The data were produced by immunoSEQ multiplex PCR, yet TCRdb's version contains in-frame clones alone and is incomplete. The sample records fewer than 350,000 clones, approximately 86% being singletons. With V trimmed by 2 bases and J by 3 bases, 3 bases remained unmatched. The CDR3 totals 14 residues. CDR1 and CDR2 (germline): SGHNT, YYREEE (reference sequence). Sequenced sample: peripheral blood. The gene calls are TRBV5-4 and TRBJ2-7; 9 bases are a match to TRBD1. This receptor was identified in a man between 18 and 35 years old with active or convalescent COVID-19. CDR3 bases: TGTGCCAGCAGCTTCGGGACAGGGCACTACGAGCAGTACTTC. Translation gives CASSFGTGHYEQYF.